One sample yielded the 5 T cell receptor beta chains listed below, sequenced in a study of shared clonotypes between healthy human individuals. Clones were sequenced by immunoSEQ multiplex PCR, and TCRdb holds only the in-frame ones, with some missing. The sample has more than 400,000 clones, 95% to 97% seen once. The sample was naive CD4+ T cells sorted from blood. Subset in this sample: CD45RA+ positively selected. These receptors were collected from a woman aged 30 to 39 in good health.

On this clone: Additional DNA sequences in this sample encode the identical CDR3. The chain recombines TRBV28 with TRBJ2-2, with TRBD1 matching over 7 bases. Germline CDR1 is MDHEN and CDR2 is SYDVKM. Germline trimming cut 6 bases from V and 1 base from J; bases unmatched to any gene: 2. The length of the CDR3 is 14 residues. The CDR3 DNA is TGTGCCAGCAGGACAGGGATGAACACCGGGGAGCTGTTTTTT. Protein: CASRTGMNTGELFF.

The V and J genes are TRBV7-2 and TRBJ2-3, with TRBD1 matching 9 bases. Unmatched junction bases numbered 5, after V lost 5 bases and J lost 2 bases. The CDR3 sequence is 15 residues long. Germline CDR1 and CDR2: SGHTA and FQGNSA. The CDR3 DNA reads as TGTGCCAGCAGCCGGCGGACAGGGGACACAGATACGCAGTATTTT. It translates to CASSRRTGDTDTQYF.

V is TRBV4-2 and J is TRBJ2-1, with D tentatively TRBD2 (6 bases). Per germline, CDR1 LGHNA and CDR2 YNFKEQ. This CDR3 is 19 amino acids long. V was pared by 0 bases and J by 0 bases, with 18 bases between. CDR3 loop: CASSQEELGGRSSYNEQFF. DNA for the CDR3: TGTGCCAGCAGCCAAGAGGAACTGGGGGGACGAAGCTCCTACAATGAGCAGTTCTTC.

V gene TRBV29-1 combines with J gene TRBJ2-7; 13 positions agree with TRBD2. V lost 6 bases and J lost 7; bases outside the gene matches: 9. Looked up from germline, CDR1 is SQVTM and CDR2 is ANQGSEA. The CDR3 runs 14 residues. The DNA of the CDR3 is TGCAGCGTCTCAGGACTAGCGGGAGCGAGTGAGCAGTACTTC. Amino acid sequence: CSVSGLAGASEQYF.

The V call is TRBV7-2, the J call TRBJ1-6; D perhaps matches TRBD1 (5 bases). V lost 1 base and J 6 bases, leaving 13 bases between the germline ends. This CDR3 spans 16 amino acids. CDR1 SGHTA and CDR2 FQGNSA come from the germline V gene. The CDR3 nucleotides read TGTGCCAGCAGCTTAGGATCCCGGGGGTCTAATTCACCCCTCCACTTT. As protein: CASSLGSRGSNSPLHF.